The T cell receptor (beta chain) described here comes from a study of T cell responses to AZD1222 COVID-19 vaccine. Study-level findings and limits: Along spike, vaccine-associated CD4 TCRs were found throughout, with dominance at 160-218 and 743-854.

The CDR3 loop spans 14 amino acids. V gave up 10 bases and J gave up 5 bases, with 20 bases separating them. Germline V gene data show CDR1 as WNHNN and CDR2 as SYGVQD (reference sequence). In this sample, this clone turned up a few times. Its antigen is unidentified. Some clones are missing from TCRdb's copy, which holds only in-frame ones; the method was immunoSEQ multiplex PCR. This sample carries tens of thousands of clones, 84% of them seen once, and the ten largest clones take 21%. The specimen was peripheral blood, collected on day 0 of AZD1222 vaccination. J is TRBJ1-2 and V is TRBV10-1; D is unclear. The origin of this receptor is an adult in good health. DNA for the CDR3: TGCGCCACCGGAATTCCTAAACAAGAGTATGGCTACACCTTC. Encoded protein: CATGIPKQEYGYTF.